The clone carrying this T cell receptor beta chain was observed a handful of times. CDR1 MNHEY and CDR2 SMNVEV come from the germline V gene (reference sequence). V dropped 5 bases and J dropped 7 bases, with 18 bases sitting between them. The CDR3 covers 15 residues. The data are from a study of regulatory T cells in long-lasting Graves disease. Sample time point: newly diagnosed GD, antithyroid drugs for less than 3 months. Extracted PBMC RNA gave rise to the TCR library. Sequencing libraries for TCR beta were prepared with iRepertoire HTBI primers and Arm-PCR of CDR3 regions. TCRdb re-called the multiplex PCR reads through MiXCR, storing one row per CDR3 protein. This sample has some 500,000 distinct CDR3 sequences, with approximately 12% found just once. The same sample was also studied in work on T cells in Graves' hyperthyroidism and ophthalmopathy.

The TCR originated in a man younger than 45 with Graves disease. The chain joins TRBV27 to TRBJ1-5; the D gene is possibly TRBD1 (5 bases). The sample here was peripheral blood mononuclear cells (PBMCs), taken at new diagnosis, from a patient treated with antithyroid drugs. DNA of the CDR3: TGTGCCAGCAGTGGGGCGGGGGGTAGAGGACAGCCCCAGCATTTT. Its protein is CASSGAGGRGQPQHF.